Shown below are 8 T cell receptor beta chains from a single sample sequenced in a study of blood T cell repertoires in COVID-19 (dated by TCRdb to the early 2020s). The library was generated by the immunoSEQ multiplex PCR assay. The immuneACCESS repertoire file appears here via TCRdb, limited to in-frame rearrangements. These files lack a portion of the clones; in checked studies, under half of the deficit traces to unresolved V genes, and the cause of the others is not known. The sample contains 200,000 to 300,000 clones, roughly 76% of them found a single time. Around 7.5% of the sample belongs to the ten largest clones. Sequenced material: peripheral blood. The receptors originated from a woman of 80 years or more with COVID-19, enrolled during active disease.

For the CDR3, the DNA is TGCGCCAGCAGCCAAGCCTTAGCGGGGATCTACCGGGAAAAGGAGCAGTACTTC. Translated: CASSQALAGIYREKEQYF. The gene calls are TRBV4-1 and TRBJ2-7, with TRBD2 matching over 8 bases. This CDR3 region has 18 residues. Germline CDR1 is MGHRA and CDR2 is YSYEKL. V lost 1 base and J lost 7; bases outside the gene matches: 18.

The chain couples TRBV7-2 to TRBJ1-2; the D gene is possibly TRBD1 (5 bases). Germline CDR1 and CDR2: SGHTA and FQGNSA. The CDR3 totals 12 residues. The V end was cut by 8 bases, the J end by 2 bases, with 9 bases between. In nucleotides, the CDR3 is TGTGCCAGCGGGGCAGGGAACTATGGCTACACCTTC. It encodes CASGAGNYGYTF.

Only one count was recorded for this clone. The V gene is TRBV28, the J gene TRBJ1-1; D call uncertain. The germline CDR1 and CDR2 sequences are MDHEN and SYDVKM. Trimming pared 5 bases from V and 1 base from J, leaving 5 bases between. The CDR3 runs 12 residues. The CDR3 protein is CASSTQNTEAFF. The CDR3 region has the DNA TGTGCCAGCAGTACTCAGAACACTGAAGCTTTCTTT. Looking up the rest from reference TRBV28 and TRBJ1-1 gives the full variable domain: DVKVTQSSRYLVKRTGEKVFLECVQDMDHENMFWYRQDPGLGLRLIYFSYDVKMKEKGDIPEGYSVSREKKERFSLILESASTNQTSMYLCASSTQNTEAFFGQGTRLTVV.

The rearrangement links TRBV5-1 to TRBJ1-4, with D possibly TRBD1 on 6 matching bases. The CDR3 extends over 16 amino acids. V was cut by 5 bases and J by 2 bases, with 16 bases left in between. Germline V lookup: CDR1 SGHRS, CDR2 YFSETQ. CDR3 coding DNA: TGCGCCAGCAGAAGGGGTAGTACAGGGACTAATGAAAAACTGTTTTTT. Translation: CASRRGSTGTNEKLFF.

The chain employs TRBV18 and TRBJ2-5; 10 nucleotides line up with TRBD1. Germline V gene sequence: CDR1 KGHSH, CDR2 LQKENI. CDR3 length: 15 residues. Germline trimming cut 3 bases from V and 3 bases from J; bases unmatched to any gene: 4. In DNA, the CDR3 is TGTGCCAGCTCACCTAAGACAGGGGGCGAAGAGACCCAGTACTTC. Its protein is CASSPKTGGEETQYF.

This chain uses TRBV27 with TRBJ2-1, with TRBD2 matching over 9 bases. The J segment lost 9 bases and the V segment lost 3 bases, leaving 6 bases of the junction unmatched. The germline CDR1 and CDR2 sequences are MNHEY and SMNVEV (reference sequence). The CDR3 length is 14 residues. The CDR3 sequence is CASSLEREASEQFF. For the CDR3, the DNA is TGTGCCAGCAGTTTGGAGCGGGAGGCAAGTGAGCAGTTCTTC.

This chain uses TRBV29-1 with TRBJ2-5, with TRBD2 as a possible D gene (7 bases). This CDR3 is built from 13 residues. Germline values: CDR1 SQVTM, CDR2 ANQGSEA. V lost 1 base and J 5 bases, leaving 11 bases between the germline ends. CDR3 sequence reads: CSVEGGGDETQYF. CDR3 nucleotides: TGCAGCGTTGAAGGGGGGGGCGATGAGACCCAGTACTTC.

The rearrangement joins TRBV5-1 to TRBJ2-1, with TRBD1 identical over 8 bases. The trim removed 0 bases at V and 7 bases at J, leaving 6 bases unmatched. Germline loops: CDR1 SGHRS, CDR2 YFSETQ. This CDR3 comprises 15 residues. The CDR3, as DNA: TGCGCCAGCAGCTTGGCGGGACAGGATTTTAATGAGCAGTTCTTC. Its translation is CASSLAGQDFNEQFF. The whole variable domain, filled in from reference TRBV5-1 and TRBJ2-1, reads KAGVTQTPRYLIKTRGQQVTLSCSPISGHRSVSWYQQTPGQGLQFLFEYFSETQRNKGNFPGRFSGRQFSNSRSEMNVSTLELGDSALYLCASSLAGQDFNEQFFGPGTRLTVL.